The sequence of this T cell receptor (beta chain) was determined in a study of shared clonotypes between healthy human individuals. The study, taken as a whole, reports: Investigators expected sequencing depth to affect clonotype sharing among donors.

Notes on this clone: Its cognate antigen is unknown.

Clones were read by immunoSEQ multiplex PCR, and TCRdb kept only the in-frame ones, dropping some. The data contain fewer than 1.8 million clones, around 98.5% of them seen just once; the ten biggest clones take up 0.36%. In germline, CDR1 is MDHEN, CDR2 SYDVKM. This CDR3 comprises 16 residues. Trimming stripped 6 bases from V and 0 bases from J, with 15 bases between. The TCR sequence derives from a man aged 25-45 years in good health. The genes are TRBV28 and TRBJ1-5; a possible D gene is TRBD1 (5 bases). Sequenced: naive CD4+ T cells sorted from blood. The subset here: CD45RA+ positively selected. CDR3: CASRPSSGNSNQPQHF. In nucleotides, the CDR3 is TGTGCCAGCAGACCCTCGTCAGGGAATAGCAATCAGCCCCAGCATTTT.